These 20 T cell receptor beta chains were sequenced from one sample in a study of cytomegalovirus exposure and HLA in healthy donors. With 60 Vbeta and 13 Jbeta primers, the PCR was carried out. Sequenced by immunoSEQ multiplex PCR; TCRdb stores in-frame clones only, minus some. The data show over 80,000 clones, about 80% seen once. Source material: PBMCs. The receptors were gathered from a man aged 55 to 70 in good health and CMV-seropositive.

The chain uses TRBV19 and TRBJ1-5; the D gene is possibly TRBD1 (5 bases). CDR1 is LNHDA, CDR2 SQIVND, per germline (reference sequence). V was pared by 4 bases and J by 3 bases, with 22 bases between. This CDR3 spans 18 amino acids. In DNA, the CDR3 is TGTGCCAGTAGTAGAAATACCCCACCCCTGGACAACAATCAGCCCCAGCATTTT. Amino acid sequence: CASSRNTPPLDNNQPQHF.

In the case of this clone: The junction departs from germline at one end; a sequencing error may be responsible. The V and J genes are TRBV7-9 and TRBJ2-2; D ambiguous. This CDR3 has 12 amino acids. Looked up from germline, CDR1 is SEHNR and CDR2 is FQNEAQ (reference sequence). The CDR3 DNA sequence: TGTTCCAGCAGCCATAACACCGGGGAGCTGTTTTTT. Protein product: CSSSHNTGELFF.

V is TRBV5-4 and J is TRBJ2-3; 13 nucleotides align to TRBD2. J gave up 4 bases and V 4 bases, and 9 bases lay outside the gene matches. Per the germline V gene, CDR1 is SGHNT and CDR2 is YYREEE (reference sequence). This CDR3 spans 17 amino acids. This CDR3 reads CASSLEPGLAGSDTQYF. The CDR3 nucleotides are TGTGCCAGCAGCCTAGAACCGGGACTAGCGGGGTCAGATACGCAGTATTTT.

The count of this clone is one. V is TRBV6-1 and J is TRBJ1-2, with D tentatively TRBD1 (5 bases). Germline V gene data show CDR1 as MNHNS and CDR2 as SASEGT. The CDR3 has 15 amino acids. V lost 6 bases and J lost 2, with 16 bases in between. The CDR3 DNA is TGTGCCAGCAGCCCGATTTTTCCAGGGAACTATGGCTACACCTTC. This translates into CASSPIFPGNYGYTF.

This chain links TRBV19 with TRBJ2-5; 9 bases are shared with TRBD1. From germline, CDR1 is LNHDA and CDR2 SQIVND (reference sequence). This CDR3 spans 15 amino acids. The V gene end was trimmed by 3 bases and the J gene end by 4 bases; junction bases not matched to a gene: 6. In DNA, the CDR3 is TGTGCCAGTAGTATGTTAGGGGGACAGGGAGAGACCCAGTACTTC. Translating gives CASSMLGGQGETQYF.

The V gene is TRBV5-1, the J gene TRBJ1-6; a weak D match, TRBD1 (6 bases). This CDR3 is 16 amino acids long. Trimming took off 3 bases at V and 8 bases at J, with 18 bases between the two ends. Per the germline V gene, CDR1 is SGHRS and CDR2 is YFSETQ. The CDR3 here is CASSSRDTSGDSPLHF. DNA for the CDR3: TGCGCCAGCAGCTCCCGGGACACTTCAGGGGATTCACCCCTCCACTTT.

The chain is built from TRBV10-3 and TRBJ2-7; 10 bases line up with TRBD1. Trimming cost V 0 bases and J 4 bases; bases outside gene matches: 6. This CDR3 is built from 16 residues. Germline values: CDR1 ENHRY, CDR2 SYGVKD. The CDR3 bases are TGTGCCATCAGTGAGTCTTCGGGACAGGGGAGGTACGAGCAGTACTTC. Translated: CAISESSGQGRYEQYF.

This clone has a handful of counts. The chain has TRBV7-3 and TRBJ2-1; tentative D call: TRBD2 (5 bases). Germline V lookup: CDR1 SGHTA, CDR2 FQGTGA. This CDR3 has 16 residues. V lost 10 bases, J lost 5 bases, and 24 bases lay in between. The CDR3 region is CAILPPRAWVHNEQFF. CDR3 nucleotides: TGTGCCATCCTCCCTCCGAGGGCGTGGGTTCACAATGAGCAGTTCTTC.

V is TRBV19 and J is TRBJ1-6; D is unresolved. Germline V gene data show CDR1 as LNHDA and CDR2 as SQIVND (reference sequence). V gave up 3 bases and J gave up 8 bases, with 8 bases separating them. This CDR3 comprises 13 residues. The CDR3, as DNA: TGTGCCAGTAGTATTTGGTTAGATTCACCCCTCCACTTT. Translating gives CASSIWLDSPLHF. Together with reference TRBV19 and TRBJ1-6, the CDR3 gives the full variable domain: DGGITQSPKYLFRKEGQNVTLSCEQNLNHDAMYWYRQDPGQGLRLIYYSQIVNDFQKGDIAEGYSVSREKKESFPLTVTSAQKNPTAFYLCASSIWLDSPLHFGNGTRLTVT.

The gene calls are TRBV30 and TRBJ2-4; a possible D gene is TRBD2 (5 bases). This CDR3 spans 17 amino acids. V shed 0 bases and J shed 1 base, with 16 bases lying between them. Germline V gene data show CDR1 as GTSNPN and CDR2 as SVGIG (reference sequence). The CDR3 DNA reads TGTGCCTGGAGTGTGCCGCGGACTCCAGTGGCCAAAAACATTCAGTACTTC. Translation: CAWSVPRTPVAKNIQYF.

The chain is built from TRBV2 and TRBJ1-5, with a weak D call TRBD1 (6 bases). Germline V lookup: CDR1 SNHLY, CDR2 FYNNEI. Trimming took off 6 bases at V and 3 bases at J, with 12 bases between the two ends. The CDR3 extends over 14 amino acids. For the CDR3, the DNA is TGTGCCAGCAGCCGGACAGTTTACAATCAGCCCCAGCATTTT. As protein: CASSRTVYNQPQHF.

The CDR3 is CASSRKGTDYGYTF. CDR3 in DNA: TGTGCCAGCAGCCGAAAAGGGACAGACTATGGCTACACCTTC. V is TRBV7-8 and J is TRBJ1-2; TRBD1 aligns across 7 bases. After removal of 5 bases from V and 3 bases from J, the junction contained 6 bases not matched to a gene. The CDR3 extends over 14 amino acids. Germline CDR1 reads SGHVS; CDR2 reads FQNEAQ.

The chain employs TRBV19 and TRBJ2-1; maybe TRBD2 (6 bases). V lost 10 bases, J lost 9 bases, and 28 bases lay in between. The CDR3 has 16 residues. The germline V gene has CDR1 LNHDA and CDR2 SQIVND (reference sequence). CDR3 loop: CATTPWAGSPFSEQFF. CDR3 nucleotide sequence: TGTGCCACTACCCCCTGGGCGGGGTCCCCCTTTAGTGAGCAGTTCTTC.

There are a few counts of this clone. The CDR3 region is CASSFRDRITYNSPLHF. The CDR3 DNA is TGTGCCAGCAGTTTCCGGGACAGGATAACCTATAATTCACCCCTCCACTTT. J is TRBJ1-6 and V is TRBV27; 8 bases align to TRBD1. CDR3 length: 17 amino acids. Germline V gene sequence: CDR1 MNHEY, CDR2 SMNVEV (reference sequence). The V segment lost 3 bases and the J segment 2 bases; nucleotides outside the gene matches: 6.

The chain joins TRBV28 to TRBJ2-7; the D is unclear. Germline V gene sequence: CDR1 MDHEN, CDR2 SYDVKM. With 6 bases removed from V and 3 bases from J, the gap between germline ends came to 6 bases. The CDR3 is made up of 11 amino acids. The CDR3 is CASRGHYEQYF. In DNA form, the CDR3 reads TGTGCCAGCAGGGGCCACTACGAGCAGTACTTC. The whole variable domain, remainder taken from reference TRBV28 and TRBJ2-7, is DVKVTQSSRYLVKRTGEKVFLECVQDMDHENMFWYRQDPGLGLRLIYFSYDVKMKEKGDIPEGYSVSREKKERFSLILESASTNQTSMYLCASRGHYEQYFGPGTRLTVT.

This sequence joins TRBV18 and TRBJ2-1; 9 bases align to TRBD2. The CDR3 spans 16 residues. From germline, CDR1 is KGHSH and CDR2 LQKENI. With 4 bases clipped from V and 7 bases from J, the junction kept 11 bases outside the gene matches. For the CDR3, the DNA is TGTGCCAGCTCACTCCTTAGCGGGGGCACCAAGAATGAGCAGTTCTTC. It yields the protein CASSLLSGGTKNEQFF.

The chain employs TRBV18 and TRBJ2-5; TRBD1 matches 8 bases. The CDR3 is 13 amino acids. J lost 2 bases, V lost 4 bases, and 0 bases had no gene match. From germline, CDR1 is KGHSH and CDR2 LQKENI. The CDR3 reads CASSRTGQETQYF. The CDR3 nucleotides read TGTGCCAGCTCACGGACAGGGCAAGAGACCCAGTACTTC.

This clone has a single count. The rearrangement links TRBV27 to TRBJ1-2; D possibly corresponds to TRBD1 (5 bases). V lost 11 bases and J 2 bases, leaving 12 bases between the germline ends. CDR1 and CDR2 (germline): MNHEY, SMNVEV (reference sequence). The CDR3 extends over 12 amino acids. The CDR3 sequence is CAVRRGNYGYTF. CDR3 nucleotides: TGTGCCGTTCGCCGGGGGAACTATGGCTACACCTTC.

The genes are TRBV4-2 and TRBJ2-7, with TRBD2 matching 11 bases. Trimming cost V 0 bases and J 2 bases; bases outside gene matches: 12. The CDR3 has 19 residues. Looked up from germline, CDR1 is LGHNA and CDR2 is YNFKEQ. As DNA, the CDR3 is TGTGCCAGCAGCCAAGATGAGAGCCTAGCGGGGGGACCAGCCTACGAGCAGTACTTC. Translating it yields CASSQDESLAGGPAYEQYF.

In nucleotides, the CDR3 is TGCGCCAGCAGCTTACAGGGTAGCAATCAGCCCCAGCATTTT. Translated: CASSLQGSNQPQHF. V usage is TRBV5-1 and J usage is TRBJ1-5; D possibly corresponds to TRBD1 (6 bases). V was trimmed by 2 bases and J by 0 bases, leaving 6 bases between them. CDR1 SGHRS and CDR2 YFSETQ come from the germline V gene. This CDR3 has 14 residues.